These T cell receptor beta chains were read from a single sample in a study of blood T cell repertoires in COVID-19. Sequencing used immunoSEQ multiplex PCR; TCRdb keeps in-frame clones, though not all of them. The sample has hundreds of thousands of clones, more than 80% seen once. The sequenced sample was peripheral blood. The origin of the receptors is a woman younger than 30 with acute or convalescent COVID-19. CDR3s include the opening cysteine and the closing phenylalanine or tryptophan. A D gene is named only where the DNA matches it firmly. Size is omitted from some rows. Given values are once, few, many or a class for expanded clones.

J gene: TRBJ1-4; clone size: NA; V gene: TRBV9; D gene: NA; CDR3 DNA: TGTGCCAGCAGCGTAGGCGTAGGCCTTACAGGCGGCGGCGAAAAACTGTTTTTT; CDR3 protein: CASSVGVGLTGGGEKLFF
J gene: TRBJ1-2; clone size: NA; V gene: TRBV7-9; D gene: NA; CDR3 DNA: TGTGCCAGCAGCTTTCAGGGGCAGGATGGCTACACCTTC; CDR3 protein: CASSFQGQDGYTF
J gene: TRBJ2-1; clone size: NA; V gene: TRBV6-2/TRBV6-3; D gene: NA; CDR3 DNA: TGTGCCAGCAGCACCCCGCGGCACGCCTCCAATGAGCAGTTCTTC; CDR3 protein: CASSTPRHASNEQFF
J gene: TRBJ2-2; clone size: NA; V gene: TRBV27; D gene: TRBD2; CDR3 DNA: TGTGCCAGCAGTTGGGGACTAGCGGGGACCGGGGAGCTGTTTTTT; CDR3 protein: CASSWGLAGTGELFF
J gene: TRBJ2-7; clone size: NA; V gene: TRBV5-1; D gene: TRBD1; CDR3 DNA: TGCGCCAGCAGCAGGAGGACAGGAGTTTCCTACGAGCAGTACTTC; CDR3 protein: CASSRRTGVSYEQYF
J gene: TRBJ2-1; clone size: once; V gene: TRBV29-1; D gene: NA; CDR3 DNA: TGCAGCGTTGATAGGCGGGGAAGCTCCTACAATGAGCAGTTCTTC; CDR3 protein: CSVDRRGSSYNEQFF
J gene: TRBJ2-7; clone size: NA; V gene: TRBV12-5; D gene: TRBD2; CDR3 DNA: TGTGCTAGTGTCGAAAGCGGGGGAGTGTACGAGCAGTACTTC; CDR3 protein: CASVESGGVYEQYF
J gene: TRBJ1-3; clone size: NA; V gene: TRBV7-8; D gene: TRBD1; CDR3 DNA: TGTGCCAGCAGCTCCTCGACAGGGTCTGGAAACACCATATATTTT; CDR3 protein: CASSSSTGSGNTIYF
J gene: TRBJ1-2; clone size: NA; V gene: TRBV19; D gene: TRBD1; CDR3 DNA: TGTGCCAGTAGTAGCCAGGGGGTGAATGGCTACACCTTC; CDR3 protein: CASSSQGVNGYTF
J gene: TRBJ2-7; clone size: NA; V gene: TRBV10-3; D gene: TRBD2; CDR3 DNA: TGTGCCATCAGTGAGACGGGACTAGATGGCTACGAGCAGTACTTC; CDR3 protein: CAISETGLDGYEQYF
J gene: TRBJ1-1; clone size: once; V gene: TRBV7-2; D gene: NA; CDR3 DNA: TGTGCCAGCAGCTTATGGGTTCAGGACACTGAAGCTTTCTTT; CDR3 protein: CASSLWVQDTEAFF
J gene: TRBJ1-3; clone size: NA; V gene: TRBV19; D gene: NA; CDR3 DNA: TGTGCCAGTAGTATCGTCAGTTCTGGAAACACCATATATTTT; CDR3 protein: CASSIVSSGNTIYF
J gene: TRBJ2-7; clone size: NA; V gene: TRBV6-6; D gene: TRBD2; CDR3 DNA: TGTGCCAGCAGTCCTAGCGGGGGGCTCTACGAGCAGTACTTC; CDR3 protein: CASSPSGGLYEQYF
J gene: TRBJ1-2; clone size: few; V gene: TRBV7-2; D gene: TRBD1; CDR3 DNA: TGTGCCAGCAGCCTGGACAGGGGTTATGGCTACACCTTC; CDR3 protein: CASSLDRGYGYTF
J gene: TRBJ2-6; clone size: NA; V gene: TRBV6-2/TRBV6-3; D gene: NA; CDR3 DNA: TGTGCCAGCACCCCTGAGGTGTCTGGGGCCAACGTCCTGACTTTC; CDR3 protein: CASTPEVSGANVLTF
J gene: TRBJ1-1; clone size: NA; V gene: TRBV19; D gene: TRBD1; CDR3 DNA: TGTGCCAGTAGTCTATTCCGGGACAGCTACACTGAAGCTTTCTTT; CDR3 protein: CASSLFRDSYTEAFF
J gene: TRBJ2-2; clone size: NA; V gene: TRBV7-9; D gene: NA; CDR3 DNA: TGTGCCAGCAGCCCGTCACAGGGCCTCCCGGCCGGGGAGCTGTTTTTT; CDR3 protein: CASSPSQGLPAGELFF
J gene: TRBJ1-1; clone size: NA; V gene: TRBV20-1; D gene: TRBD1; CDR3 DNA: TGCAGTGCTACTGACAGGGGTAATGAAGCTTTCTTT; CDR3 protein: CSATDRGNEAFF
J gene: TRBJ2-7; clone size: once; V gene: TRBV29-1; D gene: TRBD1; CDR3 DNA: TGCAGCGCGACAAAAGACAGGGAAATTTTCGGCTACGAGCAGTACTTC; CDR3 protein: CSATKDREIFGYEQYF
J gene: TRBJ1-2; clone size: NA; V gene: TRBV6-2/TRBV6-3; D gene: TRBD1; CDR3 DNA: TGTGCCAGCAGCCCCGGGACAGGGAACTATGGCTACACCTTC; CDR3 protein: CASSPGTGNYGYTF
J gene: TRBJ1-5; clone size: NA; V gene: TRBV6-2/TRBV6-3; D gene: NA; CDR3 DNA: TGTGCCAGCAGCCCTCGACTCCCCTATAGCAATCAGCCCCAGCATTTT; CDR3 protein: CASSPRLPYSNQPQHF
J gene: TRBJ1-2; clone size: once; V gene: TRBV9; D gene: NA; CDR3 DNA: TGTGCCAGCAGCGCCAGACGACAGGCTAACTATGGCTACACCTTC; CDR3 protein: CASSARRQANYGYTF
J gene: TRBJ1-3; clone size: few; V gene: TRBV9; D gene: TRBD1; CDR3 DNA: TGTGCCAGCAGCGAAACAGGGGTAACTGGAAACACCATATATTTT; CDR3 protein: CASSETGVTGNTIYF
J gene: TRBJ1-4; clone size: NA; V gene: TRBV5-1; D gene: NA; CDR3 DNA: TGCGCCAGCAGCTTGGAATACTCTGGTGAAAAACTGTTTTTT; CDR3 protein: CASSLEYSGEKLFF
J gene: TRBJ2-1; clone size: NA; V gene: TRBV4-3; D gene: NA; CDR3 DNA: TGCGCCAGCAGCCTTGGGCAGGGGACACGCAATGAGCAGTTCTTC; CDR3 protein: CASSLGQGTRNEQFF
J gene: TRBJ1-2; clone size: once; V gene: TRBV29-1; D gene: TRBD1; CDR3 DNA: TGCAGCGTTGAAGCGACAGGGGCTGGCTACACCTTC; CDR3 protein: CSVEATGAGYTF
J gene: TRBJ2-6; clone size: NA; V gene: TRBV19; D gene: NA; CDR3 DNA: TGTGCCAGTAGTATTGCAGGGTTCTACTCTGGGGCCAACGTCCTGACTTTC; CDR3 protein: CASSIAGFYSGANVLTF
J gene: TRBJ1-5; clone size: NA; V gene: TRBV2; D gene: NA; CDR3 DNA: TGTGCCAGCTCAGAGACAGGCAATCAGCCCCAGCATTTT; CDR3 protein: CASSETGNQPQHF
J gene: TRBJ2-3; clone size: NA; V gene: TRBV9; D gene: TRBD2; CDR3 DNA: TGTGCCAGCAGCGAGACTAGCGGGGGGACAGATACGCAGTATTTT; CDR3 protein: CASSETSGGTDTQYF
J gene: TRBJ1-1; clone size: NA; V gene: TRBV30; D gene: NA; CDR3 DNA: TGTGCCTGGAGGCAAGGGGGAAAAACTGAAGCTTTCTTT; CDR3 protein: CAWRQGGKTEAFF
J gene: TRBJ2-2; clone size: NA; V gene: TRBV5-4; D gene: TRBD2; CDR3 DNA: TGTGCCAGCAGCTTGGACCCTAGCGGGGGAATTGAAGCCGGGGAGCTGTTTTTT; CDR3 protein: CASSLDPSGGIEAGELFF
J gene: TRBJ1-2; clone size: once; V gene: TRBV7-9; D gene: NA; CDR3 DNA: TGTGCCAGCAGCTTAACCCGACAGTATGGCTACACCTTC; CDR3 protein: CASSLTRQYGYTF
J gene: TRBJ1-2; clone size: once; V gene: TRBV2; D gene: NA; CDR3 DNA: TGTGCCAGCAACAGGGAAAGTAATGGCTACACCTTC; CDR3 protein: CASNRESNGYTF
J gene: TRBJ2-1; clone size: once; V gene: TRBV19; D gene: NA; CDR3 DNA: TGTGCCAGTAGTATACGTAGGGGGAACGACAATGAGCAGTTCTTC; CDR3 protein: CASSIRRGNDNEQFF
J gene: TRBJ1-1; clone size: few; V gene: TRBV5-1; D gene: NA; CDR3 DNA: TGCGCCAGCAGCTTGGAAGTGACAGAGAACACTGAAGCTTTCTTT; CDR3 protein: CASSLEVTENTEAFF
J gene: TRBJ1-1; clone size: NA; V gene: TRBV5-1; D gene: NA; CDR3 DNA: TGCGCCAGCAGCTTGGGAGAATCTAACACTGAAGCTTTCTTT; CDR3 protein: CASSLGESNTEAFF
J gene: TRBJ2-5; clone size: NA; V gene: TRBV6-5; D gene: NA; CDR3 DNA: TGTGCCAGCAGTCCCCGACAAACCACCCAGTACTTC; CDR3 protein: CASSPRQTTQYF
J gene: TRBJ2-3; clone size: NA; V gene: TRBV5-4; D gene: TRBD2; CDR3 DNA: TGTGCCAGCAGGCTAGCGGGCGCAGATACGCAGTATTTT; CDR3 protein: CASRLAGADTQYF
J gene: TRBJ1-1; clone size: NA; V gene: TRBV30; D gene: NA; CDR3 DNA: TGTGCCTGGGACCCGACAAGCTCAAATGAAGCTTTCTTT; CDR3 protein: CAWDPTSSNEAFF
J gene: TRBJ2-3; clone size: NA; V gene: TRBV9; D gene: NA; CDR3 DNA: TGTGCCAGCAGCGTAGATGGGGGAGGTTTGGGCACAGATACGCAGTATTTT; CDR3 protein: CASSVDGGGLGTDTQYF
J gene: TRBJ2-2; clone size: NA; V gene: TRBV6-4; D gene: TRBD2; CDR3 DNA: TGTGCCAGTCTTCTCGGGACTAGCGGGGGGTTCGCGAACACCGGGGAGCTGTTTTTT; CDR3 protein: CASLLGTSGGFANTGELFF
J gene: TRBJ2-7; clone size: NA; V gene: TRBV27; D gene: TRBD1; CDR3 DNA: TGTGCCAGCATGTCGCGGGACAGGGGCCACGAGCAGTACTTC; CDR3 protein: CASMSRDRGHEQYF
J gene: TRBJ2-1; clone size: NA; V gene: TRBV7-2; D gene: NA; CDR3 DNA: TGTGCCAGCAGCTTAAGAGGAGCCGGGGTGATGACGGGCTACAATGAGCAGTTCTTC; CDR3 protein: CASSLRGAGVMTGYNEQFF
J gene: TRBJ1-4; clone size: NA; V gene: TRBV29-1; D gene: TRBD1; CDR3 DNA: TGCAGCGTTCTTGGACAGGGAGGCGAAAAACTGTTTTTT; CDR3 protein: CSVLGQGGEKLFF